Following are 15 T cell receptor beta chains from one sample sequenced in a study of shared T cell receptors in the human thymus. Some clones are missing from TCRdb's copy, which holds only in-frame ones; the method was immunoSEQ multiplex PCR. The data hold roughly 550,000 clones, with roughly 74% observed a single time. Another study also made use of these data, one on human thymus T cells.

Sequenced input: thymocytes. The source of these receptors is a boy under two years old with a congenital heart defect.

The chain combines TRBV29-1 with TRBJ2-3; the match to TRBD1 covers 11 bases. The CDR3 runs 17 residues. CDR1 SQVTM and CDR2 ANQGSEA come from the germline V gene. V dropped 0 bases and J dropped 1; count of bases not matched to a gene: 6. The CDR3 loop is CSVEEKPGQGGTDTQYF. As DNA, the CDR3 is TGCAGCGTTGAAGAAAAACCGGGACAGGGGGGCACAGATACGCAGTATTTT.

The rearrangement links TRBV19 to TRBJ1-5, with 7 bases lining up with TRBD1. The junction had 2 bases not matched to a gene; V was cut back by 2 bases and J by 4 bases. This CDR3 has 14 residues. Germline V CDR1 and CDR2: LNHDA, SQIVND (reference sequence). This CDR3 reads CASSISTGNQPQHF. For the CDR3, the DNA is TGTGCCAGTAGTATATCGACAGGGAATCAGCCCCAGCATTTT.

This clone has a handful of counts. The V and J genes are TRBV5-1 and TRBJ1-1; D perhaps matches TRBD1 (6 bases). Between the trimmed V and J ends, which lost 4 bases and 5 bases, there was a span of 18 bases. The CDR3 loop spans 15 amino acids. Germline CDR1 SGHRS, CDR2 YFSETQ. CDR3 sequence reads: CASSGPTGKGTEAFF. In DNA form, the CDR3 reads TGCGCCAGCAGCGGACCGACAGGAAAGGGGACTGAAGCTTTCTTT.

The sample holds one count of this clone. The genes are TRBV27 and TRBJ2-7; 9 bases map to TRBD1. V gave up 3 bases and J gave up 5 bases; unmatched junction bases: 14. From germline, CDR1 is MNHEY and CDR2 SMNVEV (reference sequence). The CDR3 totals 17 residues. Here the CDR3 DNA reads TGTGCCAGCAGTTTTTGGCCCCCGGGACAGGGCCTCGACGAGCAGTACTTC. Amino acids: CASSFWPPGQGLDEQYF.

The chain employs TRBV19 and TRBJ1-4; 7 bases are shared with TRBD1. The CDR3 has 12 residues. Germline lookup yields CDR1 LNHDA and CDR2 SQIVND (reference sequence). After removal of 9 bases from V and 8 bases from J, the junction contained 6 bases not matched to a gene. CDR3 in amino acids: CARKTGREKLFF. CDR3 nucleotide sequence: TGTGCCAGAAAGACAGGGAGGGAAAAACTGTTTTTT.

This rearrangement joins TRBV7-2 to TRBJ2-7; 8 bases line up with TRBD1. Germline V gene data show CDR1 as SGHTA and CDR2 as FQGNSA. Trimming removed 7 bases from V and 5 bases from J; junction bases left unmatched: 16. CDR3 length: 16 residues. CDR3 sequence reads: CASTPMWPGGLDEQYF. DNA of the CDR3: TGTGCCAGCACCCCAATGTGGCCAGGGGGCCTGGACGAGCAGTACTTC. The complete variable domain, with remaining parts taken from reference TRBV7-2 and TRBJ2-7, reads GAGVSQSPSNKVTEKGKDVELRCDPISGHTALYWYRQSLGQGLEFLIYFQGNSAPDKSGLPSDRFSAERTGGSVSTLTIQRTQQEDSAVYLCASTPMWPGGLDEQYFGPGTRLTVT.

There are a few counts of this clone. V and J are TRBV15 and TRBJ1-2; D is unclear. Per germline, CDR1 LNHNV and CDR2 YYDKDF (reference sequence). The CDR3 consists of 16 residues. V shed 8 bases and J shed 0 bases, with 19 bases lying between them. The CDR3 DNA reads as TGTGCCACCCACCAGCGGAACGGACTGCCTAACTATGGCTACACCTTC. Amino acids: CATHQRNGLPNYGYTF.

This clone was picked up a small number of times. The chain's CDR3 is CASSLWGPSGTHNEQFF. The CDR3 bases are TGCGCCAGCAGCTTGTGGGGTCCTAGCGGGACGCACAATGAGCAGTTCTTC. The V gene is TRBV5-1, the J gene TRBJ2-1; 9 nucleotides align to TRBD2. The CDR3 consists of 17 residues. The V gene end was trimmed by 1 base and the J gene end by 5 bases; junction bases not matched to a gene: 10. Germline V gene sequence: CDR1 SGHRS, CDR2 YFSETQ.

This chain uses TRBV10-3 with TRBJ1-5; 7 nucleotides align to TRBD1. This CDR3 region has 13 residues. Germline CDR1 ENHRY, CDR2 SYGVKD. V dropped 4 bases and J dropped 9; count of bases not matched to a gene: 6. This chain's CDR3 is CAISVKGGWPQHF. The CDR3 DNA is TGTGCCATCAGTGTGAAAGGGGGCTGGCCCCAGCATTTT.

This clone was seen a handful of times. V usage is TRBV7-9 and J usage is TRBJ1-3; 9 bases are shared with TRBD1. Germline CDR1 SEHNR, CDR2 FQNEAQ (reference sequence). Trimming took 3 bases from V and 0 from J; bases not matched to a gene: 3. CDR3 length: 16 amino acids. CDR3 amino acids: CASSFGTGSSGNTIYF. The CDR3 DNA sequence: TGTGCCAGCAGCTTCGGGACAGGGAGCTCTGGAAACACCATATATTTT.

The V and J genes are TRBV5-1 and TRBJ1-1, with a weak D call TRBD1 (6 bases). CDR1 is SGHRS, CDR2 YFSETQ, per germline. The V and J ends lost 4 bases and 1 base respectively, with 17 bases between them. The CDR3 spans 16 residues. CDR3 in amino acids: CASSGYPGQENTEAFF. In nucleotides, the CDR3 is TGCGCCAGCAGCGGGTATCCGGGACAAGAGAACACTGAAGCTTTCTTT.

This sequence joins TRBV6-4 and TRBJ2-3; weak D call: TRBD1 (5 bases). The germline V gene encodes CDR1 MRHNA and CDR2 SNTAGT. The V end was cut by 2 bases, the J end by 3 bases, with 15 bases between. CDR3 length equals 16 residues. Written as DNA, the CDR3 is TGTGCCAGCAGTGACGCCCCCCAGGGTATAACAGATACGCAGTATTTT. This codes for CASSDAPQGITDTQYF.

The CDR3 is CASSLGQAGGRSYEQYF. The CDR3 DNA sequence: TGTGCCAGCAGTTTAGGTCAAGCGGGAGGTCGAAGTTACGAGCAGTACTTC. The chain employs TRBV27 and TRBJ2-7, with 9 bases identical to TRBD2. V gave up 2 bases and J gave up 4 bases; unmatched junction bases: 12. There are 17 residues in the CDR3. The germline V gene encodes CDR1 MNHEY and CDR2 SMNVEV (reference sequence).

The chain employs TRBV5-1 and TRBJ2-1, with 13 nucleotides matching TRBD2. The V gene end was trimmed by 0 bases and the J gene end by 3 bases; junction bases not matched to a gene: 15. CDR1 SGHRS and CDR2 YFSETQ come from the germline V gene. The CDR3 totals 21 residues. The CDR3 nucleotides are TGCGCCAGCAGCTTGGTATGGTTGGGGACTAGCGGGATAAGCTGCTACAATGAGCAGTTCTTC. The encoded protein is CASSLVWLGTSGISCYNEQFF.

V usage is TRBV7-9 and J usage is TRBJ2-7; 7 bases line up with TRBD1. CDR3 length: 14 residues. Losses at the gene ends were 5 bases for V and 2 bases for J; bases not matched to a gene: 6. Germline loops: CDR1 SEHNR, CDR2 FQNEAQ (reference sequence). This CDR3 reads CASSPPDRPYEQYF. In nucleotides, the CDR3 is TGTGCCAGCAGCCCCCCGGACAGGCCCTACGAGCAGTACTTC.